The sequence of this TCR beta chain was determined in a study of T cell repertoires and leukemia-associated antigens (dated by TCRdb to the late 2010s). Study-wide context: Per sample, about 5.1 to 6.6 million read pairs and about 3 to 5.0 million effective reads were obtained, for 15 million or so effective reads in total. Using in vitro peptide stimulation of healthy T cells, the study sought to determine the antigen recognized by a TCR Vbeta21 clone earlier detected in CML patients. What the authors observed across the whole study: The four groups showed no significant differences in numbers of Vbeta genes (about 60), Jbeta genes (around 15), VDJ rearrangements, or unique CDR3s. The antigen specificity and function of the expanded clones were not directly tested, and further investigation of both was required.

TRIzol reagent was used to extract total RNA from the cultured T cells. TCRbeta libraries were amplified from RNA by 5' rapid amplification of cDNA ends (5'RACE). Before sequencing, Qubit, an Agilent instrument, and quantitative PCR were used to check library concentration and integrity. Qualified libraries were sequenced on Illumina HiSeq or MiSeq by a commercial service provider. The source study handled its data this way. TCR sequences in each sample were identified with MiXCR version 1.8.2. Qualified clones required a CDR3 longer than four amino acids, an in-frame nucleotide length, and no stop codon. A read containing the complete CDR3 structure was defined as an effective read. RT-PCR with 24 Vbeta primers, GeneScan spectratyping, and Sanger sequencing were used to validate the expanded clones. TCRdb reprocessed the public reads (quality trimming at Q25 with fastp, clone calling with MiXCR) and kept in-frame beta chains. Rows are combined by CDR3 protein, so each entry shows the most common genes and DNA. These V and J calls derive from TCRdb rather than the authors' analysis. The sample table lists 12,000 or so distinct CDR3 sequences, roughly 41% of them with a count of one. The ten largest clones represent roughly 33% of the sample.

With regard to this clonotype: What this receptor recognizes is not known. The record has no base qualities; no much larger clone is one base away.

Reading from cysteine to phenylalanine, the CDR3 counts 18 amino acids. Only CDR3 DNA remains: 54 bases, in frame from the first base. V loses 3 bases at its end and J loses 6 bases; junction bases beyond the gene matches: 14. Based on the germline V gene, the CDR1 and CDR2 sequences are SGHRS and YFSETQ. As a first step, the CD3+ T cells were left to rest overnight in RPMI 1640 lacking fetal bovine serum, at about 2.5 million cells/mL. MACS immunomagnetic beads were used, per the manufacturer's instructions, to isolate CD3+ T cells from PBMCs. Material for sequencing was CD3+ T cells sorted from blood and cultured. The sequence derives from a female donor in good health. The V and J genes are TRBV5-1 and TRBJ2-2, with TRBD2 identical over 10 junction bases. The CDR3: CASSWEGLAPGVPGELFF. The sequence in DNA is TGCGCCAGCAGCTGGGAGGGACTAGCGCCGGGAGTCCCCGGGGAGCTGTTTTTT.